Listed below are T cell receptor beta chains from one sample, sequenced in a study of monozygotic twins with inflammatory bowel disease. From the 5' RACE reads, TCRdb lists one entry per CDR3 protein and no DNA. The sample's table shows approximately 390,000 distinct CDR3 sequences. The sample comprised blood. These receptors were obtained from a human donor with ulcerative colitis or Crohn's disease, or a healthy co-twin of an affected twin (not recorded which). Both conserved end residues are part of each CDR3.

V	J	CDR3
TRBV5-4	TRBJ2-2	CASRNDRGVYPGELFF
TRBV15	TRBJ2-4	CATSRNRDREYF
TRBV11-1	TRBJ2-1	CASSPTPGTSGIYNEQFF
TRBV6-2/TRBV6-3	TRBJ2-5	CATVEGSRETQYF
TRBV19	TRBJ2-1	CAVPSYNEQFF
TRBV5-1	TRBJ2-7	CASSLGPGRQTYEQYF
TRBV29-1	TRBJ1-1	CSAAAGTVQGGTEAFF
TRBV10-3	TRBJ1-4	CAGGDNEKLFF
TRBV3-1	TRBJ2-7	CASSLRATEDEQYF
TRBV20-1	TRBJ2-3	CSAVATSTDTQYF
TRBV5-4	TRBJ1-3	CASSSNKEGPANTIYF
TRBV9	TRBJ2-2	CASSETGNTGELFF
TRBV20-1	TRBJ1-2	CSARVAGGSDYGYTF
TRBV5-1	TRBJ1-2	CASSSRGSAYGYTF
TRBV7-2	TRBJ1-2	CASSLYQEYGYTF
TRBV9	TRBJ2-1	CASSKNSVSGPNEQFF
TRBV7-2	TRBJ2-1	CASSLGRGRVDEQFF
TRBV20-1	TRBJ2-7	CSARDLLGLEQYF
TRBV9	TRBJ1-6	CASSVDRESPLHF
TRBV5-5	TRBJ2-7	CASTSAGSYEQYF
TRBV10-3	TRBJ2-7	CATENSDYEQYF
TRBV9	TRBJ2-1	CASSVEDRGPQGNEQFF
TRBV3-1	TRBJ2-3	CASSPLAGRSGTQYF
TRBV12-3/TRBV12-4	TRBJ2-1	CASSLSRDINEQFF
TRBV10-3	TRBJ1-1	CAISEGAGSTEAFF
TRBV28	TRBJ2-5	CASSPTSQETQYF
TRBV5-6	TRBJ2-5	CASSLRYPGRETQYF
TRBV5-6	TRBJ2-7	CASSPTGVATYEQYF
TRBV10-3	TRBJ2-3	CATQAEDTQYF
TRBV7-9	TRBJ1-4	CASGRVNEKLFF
TRBV5-1	TRBJ1-1	CASSLSGGWEAFF
TRBV6-1	TRBJ2-2	CASTSGTLNTGELFF
TRBV5-1	TRBJ2-4	CASSKPPGTGPTNDIQYF
TRBV12-3/TRBV12-4	TRBJ2-7	CASSDIRDSESHGSYEQYF
TRBV9	TRBJ2-3	CASSLPNADTQYF
TRBV5-4	TRBJ1-1	CASSLGTSLAKNTEAFF
TRBV5-1	TRBJ2-3	CASSRQDTQYF
TRBV7-9	TRBJ1-2	CAPPRGVLGYGYTF
TRBV30	TRBJ2-5	CAWSREGRTQYF
TRBV11-1	TRBJ2-3	CASSRIRPGPNTQYF
TRBV7-2	TRBJ2-3	CASSSLPPTTSTDTQYF
TRBV4-2	TRBJ2-3	CASSQEGAGAADTQYF
TRBV4-1	TRBJ2-4	CASSQDPGHVAQNIQYF
TRBV15	TRBJ2-1	CATSRASGGIYNEQFF
TRBV20-1	TRBJ2-7	CSARAPPSRPSEAYEQYF
TRBV6-5	TRBJ1-1	CASSYGKGRRNTEAFF
TRBV6-2/TRBV6-3	TRBJ2-2	CASSRSPRILNTGELFF
TRBV19	TRBJ2-1	CASSITESYNEQFF
TRBV7-2	TRBJ2-5	CASSSRQGSETQYF
TRBV7-9	TRBJ2-1	CASTGLGQGAQSEQFF
TRBV4-3	TRBJ2-3	CASSHGMAGTFSTDTQYF
TRBV7-9	TRBJ2-7	CASSPPGVATYEQYF